The text below deals with one T cell receptor (beta chain). Its antigen is as yet unknown. The data originate from a study of cytomegalovirus exposure and HLA in healthy donors. The germline V gene has CDR1 GTSNPN and CDR2 SVGIG (reference sequence). Deletions cut 3 bases from V and 4 bases from J, with 9 bases between. The CDR3 sequence is 12 residues long. Study-wide results and caveats: Later work associated fewer than 20,000 TCR beta sequences with HLA alleles at 0.05 false discovery rate.

The PCR employed 60 Vbeta primers together with 13 Jbeta primers. TCRdb keeps only in-frame clones here, not all; method: immunoSEQ multiplex PCR. The sample consists of 130,000 to 150,000 clones, over 60% of them appearing once. The gene calls are TRBV30 and TRBJ2-5; tentative D call: TRBD1 (6 bases). Sequencing was performed on PBMCs. The clonotype comes from a woman aged 50 to 65 in good health and CMV-seronegative. CDR3 amino acids: CAWRQGRETQYF. CDR3 in DNA: TGTGCCTGGAGACAGGGCCGAGAGACCCAGTACTTC. The full variable domain, in which reference TRBV30 and TRBJ2-5 provide the parts outside the CDR3, is SQTIHQWPATLVQPVGSPLSLECTVEGTSNPNLYWYRQAAGRGLQLLFYSVGIGQISSEVPQNLSASRPQDRQFILSSKKLLLSDSGFYLCAWRQGRETQYFGPGTRLLVL.